The rows below give T cell receptor beta chains drawn from one sample of a study of T cells in Graves' hyperthyroidism and ophthalmopathy. One entry per CDR3 protein results from TCRdb running MiXCR on the multiplex PCR reads. Counted here are hundreds of thousands of distinct CDR3 sequences, around 17% occurring once; the ten biggest clones make up 28%. The sequencing sample was made of blood. The source is a woman younger than 35 with Graves' ophthalmopathy. CDR3s include the opening cysteine and the closing phenylalanine or tryptophan. Fields, in order: CDR3 protein, CDR3 DNA, J gene, D gene, V gene, clone size, CDR3 length. D genes are given only for firm matches. Part of the rows lack a size; the others show once, few, many or a class for expanded clones.

cdr3_aa: CASTKTDTGELFF
cdr3_nt: TGTGCCAGCACCAAGACAGATACCGGGGAGCTGTTTTTT
j_call: TRBJ2-2
d_call: -
v_call: TRBV12-3/TRBV12-4
clone_size: many
cdr3_length: 13

cdr3_aa: CASSSTRGGGVTGELFF
cdr3_nt: TGTGCCAGCAGTTCGACTAGAGGGGGGGGGGTAACCGGGGAGCTGTTTTTT
j_call: TRBJ2-2
d_call: -
v_call: TRBV27
clone_size: many
cdr3_length: 17

cdr3_aa: CASGTPTGLVTGELFF
cdr3_nt: TGTGCTAGTGGTACCCCGACAGGGTTGGTAACCGGGGAGCTGTTTTTT
j_call: TRBJ2-2
d_call: TRBD1
v_call: TRBV12-5
clone_size: many
cdr3_length: 16

cdr3_aa: CASRSGGGDTQYF
cdr3_nt: TGTGCCAGCAGGAGCGGGGGTGGGGATACGCAGTATTTT
j_call: TRBJ2-3
d_call: TRBD2
v_call: TRBV12-3/TRBV12-4
clone_size: -
cdr3_length: 13

cdr3_aa: CASSHGESGRASYEQYF
cdr3_nt: TGCGCCAGCAGCCATGGGGAAAGCGGGAGGGCCTCCTACGAGCAGTACTTC
j_call: TRBJ2-7
d_call: TRBD2
v_call: TRBV4-3
clone_size: -
cdr3_length: 17

cdr3_aa: CASQRAPDAADTQYF
cdr3_nt: TGTGCCAGCCAACGGGCCCCTGATGCGGCAGATACGCAGTATTTT
j_call: TRBJ2-3
d_call: -
v_call: TRBV2
clone_size: many
cdr3_length: 15

cdr3_aa: CASSFTRGANQPQHF
cdr3_nt: TGTGCCAGCAGTTTCACGAGGGGTGCAAATCAGCCCCAGCATTTT
j_call: TRBJ1-5
d_call: -
v_call: TRBV27
clone_size: many
cdr3_length: 15

cdr3_aa: CASSDLPRTGWKNTEAFF
cdr3_nt: TGTGCCAGCAGCGATCTACCGCGGACAGGTTGGAAGAACACTGAAGCTTTCTTT
j_call: TRBJ1-1
d_call: TRBD1
v_call: TRBV5-6
clone_size: many
cdr3_length: 18

cdr3_aa: CASRLLWPGGEAFF
cdr3_nt: TGCGCCAGCAGGTTATTGTGGCCGGGCGGGGAAGCTTTCTTT
j_call: TRBJ1-1
d_call: -
v_call: TRBV5-1
clone_size: many
cdr3_length: 14

cdr3_aa: CASSLWGYHNEQFF
cdr3_nt: TGTGCCAGCAGCTTGTGGGGATATCACAATGAGCAGTTCTTC
j_call: TRBJ2-1
d_call: -
v_call: TRBV5-8
clone_size: many
cdr3_length: 14

cdr3_aa: CASSQFRDVSYNEQFF
cdr3_nt: TGTGCCAGCAGCCAATTCCGGGACGTCTCCTACAATGAGCAGTTCTTC
j_call: TRBJ2-1
d_call: -
v_call: TRBV4-2
clone_size: -
cdr3_length: 16

cdr3_aa: CSPRQALEAFF
cdr3_nt: TGCAGCCCTCGGCAGGCGCTTGAAGCTTTCTTT
j_call: TRBJ1-1
d_call: -
v_call: TRBV20-1
clone_size: many
cdr3_length: 11

cdr3_aa: CASSQIGTSGSNIGNEQFF
cdr3_nt: TGTGCCAGCAGCCAAATCGGGACTAGCGGGAGCAATATTGGCAATGAGCAGTTCTTC
j_call: TRBJ2-1
d_call: TRBD2
v_call: TRBV3-1
clone_size: -
cdr3_length: 19

cdr3_aa: CSASGDRDTDTQYF
cdr3_nt: TGCAGTGCTAGTGGGGACAGGGACACAGATACGCAGTATTTT
j_call: TRBJ2-3
d_call: TRBD1
v_call: TRBV20-1
clone_size: many
cdr3_length: 14

cdr3_aa: CASSIQGGQPQHF
cdr3_nt: TGTGCCAGTAGTATACAGGGAGGGCAGCCCCAGCATTTT
j_call: TRBJ1-5
d_call: -
v_call: TRBV19
clone_size: many
cdr3_length: 13

cdr3_aa: CASREQGSGNTEAFF
cdr3_nt: TGTGCCAGCAGGGAACAGGGGAGTGGTAACACTGAAGCTTTCTTT
j_call: TRBJ1-1
d_call: TRBD1
v_call: TRBV2
clone_size: many
cdr3_length: 15

cdr3_aa: CASSPGLGGYTF
cdr3_nt: TGTGCCAGCTCACCCGGTTTGGGAGGCTACACCTTC
j_call: TRBJ1-2
d_call: -
v_call: TRBV18
clone_size: many
cdr3_length: 12

cdr3_aa: CSARGLGGDQETQYF
cdr3_nt: TGCAGTGCGAGGGGTCTGGGCGGAGATCAAGAGACCCAGTACTTC
j_call: TRBJ2-5
d_call: -
v_call: TRBV20-1
clone_size: few
cdr3_length: 15

cdr3_aa: CSTKRGGYNEQFF
cdr3_nt: TGCAGTACAAAACGGGGGGGCTACAATGAGCAGTTCTTC
j_call: TRBJ2-1
d_call: TRBD2
v_call: TRBV20-1
clone_size: many
cdr3_length: 13

cdr3_aa: CSVEDPGQGAETQYF
cdr3_nt: TGCAGCGTTGAAGATCCGGGACAGGGGGCCGAGACCCAGTACTTC
j_call: TRBJ2-5
d_call: TRBD1
v_call: TRBV29-1
clone_size: -
cdr3_length: 15

cdr3_aa: CASSGGTGRANYGYTF
cdr3_nt: TGTGCCAGCAGCGGAGGGACAGGGAGAGCTAACTATGGCTACACCTTC
j_call: TRBJ1-2
d_call: TRBD1
v_call: TRBV7-9
clone_size: many
cdr3_length: 16

cdr3_aa: CASSPGGTFQAFF
cdr3_nt: TGTGCCAGTAGTCCCGGGGGGACCTTTCAAGCTTTCTTT
j_call: TRBJ1-1
d_call: -
v_call: TRBV19
clone_size: many
cdr3_length: 13

cdr3_aa: CASSGSTVLFGYTF
cdr3_nt: TGCGCCAGCAGTGGATCCACGGTACTCTTCGGCTACACCTTC
j_call: TRBJ1-2
d_call: -
v_call: TRBV10-2
clone_size: many
cdr3_length: 14

cdr3_aa: CASSIGWNEQFF
cdr3_nt: TGTGCCAGTAGTATAGGGTGGAATGAGCAGTTCTTC
j_call: TRBJ2-1
d_call: -
v_call: TRBV19
clone_size: few
cdr3_length: 12

cdr3_aa: CASSRGQGYEQYF
cdr3_nt: TGTGCCAGCAGCCGAGGACAGGGTTACGAGCAGTACTTC
j_call: TRBJ2-7
d_call: TRBD1
v_call: TRBV5-6
clone_size: many
cdr3_length: 13

cdr3_aa: CAIGPGRAGNTIYF
cdr3_nt: TGTGCCATCGGCCCGGGGAGGGCTGGAAACACCATATATTTT
j_call: TRBJ1-3
d_call: -
v_call: TRBV10-3
clone_size: -
cdr3_length: 14

cdr3_aa: CASSFDPRTEAFF
cdr3_nt: TGTGCCAGCAGTTTCGATCCCCGCACTGAAGCTTTCTTT
j_call: TRBJ1-1
d_call: -
v_call: TRBV12-3/TRBV12-4
clone_size: many
cdr3_length: 13

cdr3_aa: CASSYGGGRGRPLYNEQFF
cdr3_nt: TGTGCCAGCAGTTACGGGGGCGGCCGCGGGAGGCCCCTCTACAATGAGCAGTTCTTC
j_call: TRBJ2-1
d_call: TRBD2
v_call: TRBV6-5
clone_size: many
cdr3_length: 19

cdr3_aa: CAWSSKGGLRGEKLFF
cdr3_nt: TGTGCCTGGAGTTCCAAAGGGGGTTTGCGTGGTGAAAAACTGTTTTTT
j_call: TRBJ1-4
d_call: -
v_call: TRBV30
clone_size: many
cdr3_length: 16

cdr3_aa: CSAPARDKTGLNSPLHF
cdr3_nt: TGCAGTGCTCCAGCCCGTGATAAGACAGGGCTAAATTCACCCCTCCACTTT
j_call: TRBJ1-6
d_call: TRBD1
v_call: TRBV20-1
clone_size: many
cdr3_length: 17

cdr3_aa: CASSTPGQHTEAFF
cdr3_nt: TGCGCCAGCAGCACGCCGGGACAGCACACTGAAGCTTTCTTT
j_call: TRBJ1-1
d_call: TRBD1
v_call: TRBV4-1
clone_size: many
cdr3_length: 14

cdr3_aa: CSVDPVHEQFF
cdr3_nt: TGCAGCGTTGACCCCGTTCATGAGCAGTTCTTC
j_call: TRBJ2-1
d_call: -
v_call: TRBV29-1
clone_size: many
cdr3_length: 11

cdr3_aa: CASSRAGGTDTQYF
cdr3_nt: TGTGCCAGCAGCCGAGCGGGGGGGACAGATACGCAGTATTTT
j_call: TRBJ2-3
d_call: TRBD2
v_call: TRBV7-8
clone_size: many
cdr3_length: 14

cdr3_aa: CASSPLGQGYEQYF
cdr3_nt: TGTGCCAGCAGCCCCCTGGGACAGGGCTACGAGCAGTACTTC
j_call: TRBJ2-7
d_call: TRBD1
v_call: TRBV11-1
clone_size: -
cdr3_length: 14

cdr3_aa: CSAPNKMEDSTNEKLFF
cdr3_nt: TGCAGTGCTCCTAACAAGATGGAAGATTCAACTAATGAAAAACTGTTTTTT
j_call: TRBJ1-4
d_call: -
v_call: TRBV20-1
clone_size: many
cdr3_length: 17

cdr3_aa: CSVALLYEQYF
cdr3_nt: TGCAGTGTGGCACTTCTTTACGAGCAGTACTTC
j_call: TRBJ2-7
d_call: -
v_call: TRBV20-1
clone_size: many
cdr3_length: 11

cdr3_aa: CASSFNQAPDTQYF
cdr3_nt: TGTGCCAGCAGTTTTAACCAAGCTCCAGATACGCAGTATTTT
j_call: TRBJ2-3
d_call: -
v_call: TRBV27
clone_size: many
cdr3_length: 14

cdr3_aa: CASSEIRPTEGSWMFF
cdr3_nt: TGTGCCAGCAGTGAAATACGTCCAACCGAAGGGTCGTGGATGTTCTTC
j_call: TRBJ2-1
d_call: -
v_call: TRBV2
clone_size: many
cdr3_length: 16

cdr3_aa: CASSGSSTDTQYF
cdr3_nt: TGTGCCAGCAGTGGCTCAAGCACAGATACGCAGTATTTT
j_call: TRBJ2-3
d_call: -
v_call: TRBV6-4
clone_size: -
cdr3_length: 13

cdr3_aa: CASSFMDRVYLTNYGYTF
cdr3_nt: TGTGCCAGCAGTTTTATGGACAGGGTATACCTTACTAACTATGGCTACACCTTC
j_call: TRBJ1-2
d_call: TRBD1
v_call: TRBV28
clone_size: many
cdr3_length: 18